These 27 T cell receptor beta chains originate from one sample sequenced in a study of cytomegalovirus exposure and HLA in healthy donors (dated 2017 in TCRdb). Preparation of the library involved the immunoSEQ multiplex PCR assay. A mixture of 60 forward primers for TCR Vbeta segments and 13 reverse primers for TCR Jbeta segments was used in the multiplex PCR. The clones in this table, taken by TCRdb from immuneACCESS, are in-frame only. Not every clone is retained; where verified, under half of the shortfall comes from an unresolved V gene, and the cause of the rest is unknown. The sample has 160,000 or so clones on record, around 84% of them singletons. Approximately 1.9% of the sample goes to the ten largest clones. The sequenced sample consisted of PBMCs. Receptors were obtained from a man aged 18-30 years in good health and CMV-seronegative.

This rearrangement joins TRBV5-1 to TRBJ1-5; no reliable D call. V was cut by 4 bases and J by 1 base, with 12 bases left in between. Germline CDR1 SGHRS, CDR2 YFSETQ. CDR3 length: 15 amino acids. For the CDR3, the DNA is TGCGCCAGCAGCCCTGAGCCTTCGAGCAATCAGCCCCAGCATTTT. Translated: CASSPEPSSNQPQHF.

The V call is TRBV10-2, the J call TRBJ2-1; TRBD2 is a possible D gene (6 bases). From germline, CDR1 is WSHSY and CDR2 SAAADI. The CDR3 contains 13 residues. V dropped 2 bases and J dropped 4 bases, with 6 bases sitting between them. CDR3 residues: CASSEREYNEQFF. DNA of the CDR3: TGCGCCAGCAGTGAGCGGGAGTACAATGAGCAGTTCTTC.

This clone was seen a single time. V is TRBV6-5 and J is TRBJ2-5, with 8 bases that match TRBD2. The CDR3 consists of 12 residues. V gave up 11 bases and J gave up 4 bases; unmatched junction bases: 6. Germline CDR1 and CDR2: MNHEY and SVGAGI. The CDR3 protein is CAGNGGGETQYF. DNA for the CDR3: TGTGCCGGCAACGGGGGGGGAGAGACCCAGTACTTC.

This clone was observed a handful of times. Other DNA variants within this sample encode the same CDR3. The CDR3 bases are TGCGCCAGCAGCGGAGGGGGCGCGGGAGAGACCCAGTACTTC. Its protein is CASSGGGAGETQYF. The chain has TRBV5-1 and TRBJ2-5; a possible D gene is TRBD1 (7 bases). Germline lookup yields CDR1 SGHRS and CDR2 YFSETQ. The CDR3 contains 14 residues. Trimming stripped 4 bases from V and 4 bases from J, with 14 bases between.

The chain has TRBV5-5 and TRBJ2-7; 8 positions match TRBD1. This CDR3 is built from 14 residues. The ends lost 5 bases at V and 5 bases at J; junction bases unmatched: 9. Per germline, CDR1 SGHKS and CDR2 YYEKEE (reference sequence). CDR3 sequence reads: CASRPTGGRDEQYF. CDR3 nucleotides: TGTGCCAGCAGGCCTACAGGGGGAAGGGACGAGCAGTACTTC.

CDR3: CASRLLWRPSYEQYF. Written as DNA, the CDR3 is TGTGCAAGTCGCTTATTATGGCGGCCCTCCTACGAGCAGTACTTC. This chain uses TRBV12-2 with TRBJ2-7; whether TRBD2, the table's D call, matches the DNA was not checked. TRBV12-2 is assigned pseudogene status. CDR3 length: 15 residues.

CDR3 bases: TGCGCCAGCAGCTTGGGGACAGAGCCTCAGAACACTGAAGCTTTCTTT. This translates into CASSLGTEPQNTEAFF. The chain links TRBV5-1 to TRBJ1-1; D may be TRBD1 (6 bases). The CDR3 loop spans 16 amino acids. Trimming took off 0 bases at V and 1 base at J, with 13 bases between the two ends. The germline gives CDR1 SGHRS, CDR2 YFSETQ.

The V gene is TRBV5-1, the J gene TRBJ1-5, with D perhaps TRBD1 (6 bases). The CDR3 sequence is 15 residues long. Per the germline V gene, CDR1 is SGHRS and CDR2 is YFSETQ. V was shortened by 1 base and J by 4 bases, with 12 bases between the two germline ends. CDR3 sequence (DNA): TGCGCCAGCAGCTTGTCGGCTGGACAGAATCAGCCCCAGCATTTT. Protein product: CASSLSAGQNQPQHF.

The chain uses TRBV27 and TRBJ2-2, with D uncertain. V was trimmed by 0 bases and J by 5 bases, leaving 7 bases between them. Germline lookup yields CDR1 MNHEY and CDR2 SMNVEV (reference sequence). The CDR3 totals 14 residues. This CDR3 reads CASSLSFGTGELFF. The DNA for the CDR3 is TGTGCCAGCAGTTTATCGTTCGGGACCGGGGAGCTGTTTTTT.

This sequence joins TRBV9 and TRBJ1-1; no firm D call. This CDR3 spans 16 amino acids. The germline V and J ends were trimmed by 3 bases and 4 bases, with 19 bases remaining between them. Germline V lookup: CDR1 SGDLS, CDR2 YYNGEE. CDR3 amino acids: CASSGGGGMSGTEAFF. CDR3 sequence (DNA): TGTGCCAGCAGCGGAGGTGGAGGGATGTCAGGCACTGAAGCTTTCTTT.

This chain joins TRBV5-1 and TRBJ2-1, with D tentatively TRBD2 (5 bases). Trimming removed 2 bases at V and 4 bases at J, with 7 bases between. This CDR3 has 13 residues. CDR1 and CDR2 from the germline V gene are SGHRS and YFSETQ. CDR3 DNA: TGCGCCAGCAGCTTACTAGGTTACAATGAGCAGTTCTTC. Its protein is CASSLLGYNEQFF.

The genes are TRBV5-1 and TRBJ1-6, with TRBD1 identical over 8 bases. The CDR3 consists of 17 residues. CDR1 and CDR2 from the germline V gene are SGHRS and YFSETQ. V lost 4 bases and J lost 2; bases outside the gene matches: 8. The CDR3 nucleotides are TGCGCCAGCAGCCCAGGACAGGGAATACCCTATAATTCACCCCTCCACTTT. Its translation is CASSPGQGIPYNSPLHF.

The chain uses TRBV27 and TRBJ1-5; D not certain. CDR3 length: 15 amino acids. Trimming took off 2 bases at V and 6 bases at J, with 14 bases between the two ends. Germline V lookup: CDR1 MNHEY, CDR2 SMNVEV (reference sequence). CDR3 in amino acids: CASSLKVEGAQPQHF. Written as DNA, the CDR3 is TGTGCCAGCAGTTTAAAGGTCGAGGGAGCTCAGCCCCAGCATTTT.

This clone was detected only a few times. The chain couples TRBV5-4 to TRBJ1-1, with a possible D match to TRBD1 (6 bases). V lost 9 bases, J lost 3 bases, and 12 bases lay in between. The CDR3 covers 12 residues. Germline CDR1 reads SGHNT; CDR2 reads YYREEE (reference sequence). The DNA of the CDR3 is TGTGCCACCTCAGGGGCTGACACTGAAGCTTTCTTT. Its protein is CATSGADTEAFF.

The chain combines TRBV6-5 with TRBJ1-5; possible D gene TRBD1, 5 bases. V was pared by 5 bases and J by 7 bases, with 15 bases between. There are 14 residues in the CDR3. Germline V gene data show CDR1 as MNHEY and CDR2 as SVGAGI. Written as DNA, the CDR3 is TGTGCCAGCAGTGCACGGGGGGGAGGGCAGCCCCAGCATTTT. Protein sequence: CASSARGGGQPQHF.

V is TRBV6-6 and J is TRBJ2-7; D is undetermined. In germline, CDR1 is MNHNY, CDR2 SVGAGI (reference sequence). The CDR3 runs 12 residues. V lost 6 bases, J lost 2 bases, and 8 bases lay in between. CDR3 nucleotide sequence: TGTGCCAGCAGGTACGCGGCCTACGAGCAGTACTTC. Its protein product is CASRYAAYEQYF.

CDR3 in amino acids: CASSQNPTGRGYTF. CDR3 DNA sequence: TGCGCCAGCAGCCAAAATCCGACAGGGAGAGGCTACACCTTC. The chain couples TRBV4-3 to TRBJ1-2; 7 nucleotides align to TRBD1. Germline assignment: CDR1 LGHNA and CDR2 YSLEER. This CDR3 comprises 14 residues. The V gene end was trimmed by 2 bases and the J gene end by 8 bases; junction bases not matched to a gene: 8.

V and J are TRBV7-9 and TRBJ2-7; 9 bases agree with TRBD1. The CDR3 contains 16 residues. Unmatched junction bases numbered 13, after V lost 5 bases and J lost 5 bases. Germline V gene lookup returns CDR1 SEHNR and CDR2 FQNEAQ (reference sequence). This CDR3 is CASSATGGQGRNEQYF. CDR3 bases: TGTGCCAGCAGCGCAACGGGGGGACAGGGTAGGAACGAGCAGTACTTC.

V usage is TRBV2 and J usage is TRBJ1-5; D remains ambiguous. This CDR3 region has 12 residues. In germline, CDR1 is SNHLY, CDR2 FYNNEI. V lost 6 bases and J lost 0, with 3 bases in between. This chain's CDR3 is CASRLSNQPQHF. The CDR3 bases are TGTGCCAGCAGACTTAGCAATCAGCCCCAGCATTTT.

This chain connects TRBV14 to TRBJ2-7; maybe TRBD1 (6 bases). V was pared by 4 bases and J by 3 bases, with 16 bases between. This CDR3 has 15 residues. Germline V gives CDR1 SGHDN, CDR2 FVKESK. Here the CDR3 DNA reads TGTGCCAGCAGCCGATTCGGGGACAAAAGCTACGAGCAGTACTTC. This codes for CASSRFGDKSYEQYF.

The chain combines TRBV5-1 with TRBJ2-4, with 10 bases aligning to TRBD2. The CDR3 length is 16 residues. The germline V gene has CDR1 SGHRS and CDR2 YFSETQ. V was clipped by 4 bases and J by 9 bases; unmatched bases: 13. The CDR3 here is CASSGLGLAGEVIQYF. The CDR3 coding sequence is TGCGCCAGCAGCGGGTTGGGCCTAGCGGGAGAGGTCATTCAGTACTTC.

The J gene is TRBJ2-7, the V gene TRBV18, with 8 positions matching TRBD1. Germline loops: CDR1 KGHSH, CDR2 LQKENI. J was trimmed by 6 bases and V by 5 bases; bases with no gene match: 9. This CDR3 region has 14 residues. Here the CDR3 reads CASSTTGGTSEQYF. The CDR3 coding sequence is TGTGCCAGCTCAACTACAGGGGGGACTTCCGAGCAGTACTTC.

This chain uses TRBV28 with TRBJ2-2, with unresolved D. Germline assignment: CDR1 MDHEN and CDR2 SYDVKM. V dropped 7 bases and J dropped 2 bases, with 8 bases sitting between them. This CDR3 contains 13 residues. The DNA of the CDR3 is TGTGCCAGCATCGGCGGTAACACCGGGGAGCTGTTTTTT. This encodes CASIGGNTGELFF.

This chain joins TRBV18 and TRBJ1-5; D is perhaps TRBD1 (5 bases). The germline V and J ends were trimmed by 2 bases and 2 bases, with 10 bases remaining between them. The CDR3 is 15 residues long. The V gene's germline CDR1 is KGHSH and CDR2 LQKENI. The CDR3 region has the DNA TGTGCCAGCTCACCATGGGCGGGGGGCAATCAGCCCCAGCATTTT. Its protein is CASSPWAGGNQPQHF.

The chain links TRBV19 to TRBJ2-2; possible D gene TRBD2, 6 bases. This CDR3 has 14 amino acids. Germline assignment: CDR1 LNHDA and CDR2 SQIVND (reference sequence). V was trimmed by 0 bases and J by 5 bases, leaving 7 bases between them. For the CDR3, the DNA is TGTGCCAGTAGTATAGATCGGGGGACCGGGGAGCTGTTTTTT. Encoded protein: CASSIDRGTGELFF.

The chain joins TRBV6-5 to TRBJ2-7; possibly TRBD2 for D (5 bases). Looked up from germline, CDR1 is MNHEY and CDR2 is SVGAGI. CDR3 length: 14 amino acids. The ends were cut back, 6 bases at V and 3 bases at J, with 15 bases in the middle. The CDR3 DNA reads as TGTGCCAGCAGCCGATCTGTTGAGGGCTACGAGCAGTACTTC. The encoded protein is CASSRSVEGYEQYF.

This chain uses TRBV6-6 with TRBJ2-5; possibly TRBD1 for D (5 bases). Germline V gives CDR1 MNHNY, CDR2 SVGAGI (reference sequence). The CDR3 is 13 amino acids. Trimming left V 6 bases short and J 7 bases short, with 15 bases between. The CDR3 nucleotides are TGTGCCAGCAGCTATACCCCGCAGGGGACCCAGTACTTC. It translates to CASSYTPQGTQYF.